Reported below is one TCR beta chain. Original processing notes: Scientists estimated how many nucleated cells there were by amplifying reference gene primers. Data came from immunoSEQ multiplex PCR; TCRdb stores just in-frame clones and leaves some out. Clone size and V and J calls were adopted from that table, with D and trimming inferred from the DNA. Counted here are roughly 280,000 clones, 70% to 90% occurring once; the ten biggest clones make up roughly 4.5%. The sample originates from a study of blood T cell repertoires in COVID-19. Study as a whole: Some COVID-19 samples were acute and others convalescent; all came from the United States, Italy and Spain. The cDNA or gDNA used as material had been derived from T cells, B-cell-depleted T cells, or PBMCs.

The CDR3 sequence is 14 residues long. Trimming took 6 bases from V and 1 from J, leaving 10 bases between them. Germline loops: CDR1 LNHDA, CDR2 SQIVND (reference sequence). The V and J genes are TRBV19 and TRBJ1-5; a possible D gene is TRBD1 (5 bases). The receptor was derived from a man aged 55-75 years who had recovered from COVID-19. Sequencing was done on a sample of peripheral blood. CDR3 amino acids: CASSGGGSNQPQHF. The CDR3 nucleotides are TGTGCCAGTAGCGGGGGGGGGAGCAATCAGCCCCAGCATTTT.